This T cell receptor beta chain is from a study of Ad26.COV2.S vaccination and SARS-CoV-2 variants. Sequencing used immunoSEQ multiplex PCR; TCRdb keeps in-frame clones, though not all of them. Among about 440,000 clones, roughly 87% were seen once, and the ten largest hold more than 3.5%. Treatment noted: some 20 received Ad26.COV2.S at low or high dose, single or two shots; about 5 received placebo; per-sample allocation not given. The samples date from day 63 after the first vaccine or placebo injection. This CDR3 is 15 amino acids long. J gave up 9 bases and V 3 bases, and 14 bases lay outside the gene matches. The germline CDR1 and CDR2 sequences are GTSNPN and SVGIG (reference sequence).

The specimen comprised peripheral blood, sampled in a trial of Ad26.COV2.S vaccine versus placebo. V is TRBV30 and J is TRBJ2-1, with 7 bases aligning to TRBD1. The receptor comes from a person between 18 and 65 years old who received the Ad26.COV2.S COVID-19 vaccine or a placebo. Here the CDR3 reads CAWSAGTVPIGEQFF. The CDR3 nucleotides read TGTGCCTGGAGCGCCGGGACAGTCCCAATCGGTGAGCAGTTCTTC.